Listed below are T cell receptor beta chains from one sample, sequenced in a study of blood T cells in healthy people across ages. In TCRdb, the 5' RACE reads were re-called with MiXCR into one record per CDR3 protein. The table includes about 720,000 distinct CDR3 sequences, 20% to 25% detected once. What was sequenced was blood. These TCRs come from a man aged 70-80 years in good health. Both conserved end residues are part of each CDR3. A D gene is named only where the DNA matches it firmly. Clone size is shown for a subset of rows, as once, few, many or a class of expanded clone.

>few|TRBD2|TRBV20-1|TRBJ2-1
TGCAGTGCTAGAGGCTGGACTAGCGGGGGATACAATGAGCAGTTCTTC
CSARGWTSGGYNEQFF
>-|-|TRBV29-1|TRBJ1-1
TGCAGCGCGGCGCCGGGGGGAGGCTCTGAAGCTTTCTTT
CSAAPGGGSEAFF
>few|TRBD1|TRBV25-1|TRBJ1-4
TGTGCCAGTTGTCCTACAGGGGTAACTAATGAAAAACTGTTTTTT
CASCPTGVTNEKLFF
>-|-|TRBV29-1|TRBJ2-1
TGCAGCGTCGGGGAGGTTTACAATGAGCAGTTCTTC
CSVGEVYNEQFF
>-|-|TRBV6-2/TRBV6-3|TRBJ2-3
TGTGCCAGCACAACAGAATCCGGGGGTTCTGATACGCAGTATTTT
CASTTESGGSDTQYF
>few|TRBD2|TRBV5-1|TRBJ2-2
TGCGCCAGCCAATTCCTACCAACTAGCGGGACCGGGGAGCTGTTTTTT
CASQFLPTSGTGELFF
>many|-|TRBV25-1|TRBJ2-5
TGTGCCAGCAGTTCCTCCAGGGCCCAGTACTTC
CASSSSRAQYF
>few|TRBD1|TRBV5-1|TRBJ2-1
TGCGCCAGCAGCTTGGTACCGGGACAGGGGGCCTACAATGAGCAGTTCTTC
CASSLVPGQGAYNEQFF
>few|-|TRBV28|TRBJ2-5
TGTGCCAGCAGGCCTCTCATACAAGAGACCCAGTACTTC
CASRPLIQETQYF
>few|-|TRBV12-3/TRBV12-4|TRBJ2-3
TGTGCCAGCAGTTCCGGCGCGAAGACAGATACGCAGTATTTT
CASSSGAKTDTQYF
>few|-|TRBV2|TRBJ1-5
TGTGCCAGCAGCGTAGGACAAATTGTACAGCCCCAGCATTTT
CASSVGQIVQPQHF
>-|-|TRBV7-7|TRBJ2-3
TGTGCCAGCAGCAACTCGCAGGGGCCGACAGATACGCAGTATTTT
CASSNSQGPTDTQYF
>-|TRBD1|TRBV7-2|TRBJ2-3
TGTGCCAGCAGCTCACAGGGGATGGGTAGCACAGATACGCAGTATTTT
CASSSQGMGSTDTQYF
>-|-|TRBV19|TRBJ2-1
TGTGCCAGTAGTATGCGGGATGAGCAGTTCTTC
CASSMRDEQFF
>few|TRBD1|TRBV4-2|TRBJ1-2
TGTGCCAGCAGCTTTACAGGGGGCGAGGTCTACACCTTC
CASSFTGGEVYTF
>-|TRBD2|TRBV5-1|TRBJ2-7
TGCGCCAGCAGTGAACTAGCGGGGGGGCGTCTGTACTTC
CASSELAGGRLYF
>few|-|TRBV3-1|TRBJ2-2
TGTGCCAGCAGCCAAGATCACACGAACACCGGGGAGCTGTTTTTT
CASSQDHTNTGELFF